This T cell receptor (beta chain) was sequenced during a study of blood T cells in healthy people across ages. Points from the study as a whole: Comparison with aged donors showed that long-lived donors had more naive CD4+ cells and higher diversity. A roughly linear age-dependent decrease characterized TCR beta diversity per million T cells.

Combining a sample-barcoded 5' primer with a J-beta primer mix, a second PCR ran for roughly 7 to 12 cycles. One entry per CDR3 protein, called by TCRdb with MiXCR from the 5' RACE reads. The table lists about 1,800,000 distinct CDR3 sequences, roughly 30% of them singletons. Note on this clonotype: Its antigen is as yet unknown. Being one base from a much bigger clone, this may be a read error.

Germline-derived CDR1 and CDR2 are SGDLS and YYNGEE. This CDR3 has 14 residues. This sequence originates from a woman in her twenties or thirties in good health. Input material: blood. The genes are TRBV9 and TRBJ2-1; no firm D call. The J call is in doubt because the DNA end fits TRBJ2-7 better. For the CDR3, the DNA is TGTGCCAGCAGCGGAGGAACAGCACCCTACGAGCAGTACTTC. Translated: CASSGGTAPYEQYF.